These 31 T cell receptor beta chains were sequenced from one sample in a study of a mutant IDH1 vaccine in newly diagnosed glioma. As to time point: week 23, last vaccination. Each vaccine dose was 300 ug of mutant IDH1 20-mer peptide, with topical imiquimod. Antigen specificity for these receptors is unknown. TCRdb keeps only in-frame clones here, not all; method: immunoSEQ multiplex PCR. The table shows approximately 60,000 clones, with about 81% occurring only once. The sequencing here drew on PBMCs, taken from a glioma patient whose treatment included an IDH1 peptide vaccine. Receptors originate from a woman aged 40 to 50 with glioma. Some clones in this sample may be carry-over from other donors' samples.

This clone was observed a single time. V usage is TRBV30 and J usage is TRBJ2-7, with 8 bases lining up with TRBD2. Losses at the gene ends were 3 bases for V and 6 bases for J; bases not matched to a gene: 7. This CDR3 has 13 amino acids. Germline values: CDR1 GTSNPN, CDR2 SVGIG (reference sequence). CDR3: CAWRSSGNLEQYF. In DNA, the CDR3 is TGTGCCTGGAGAAGTAGCGGGAACCTCGAGCAGTACTTC. Full variable domain (rest looked up from reference TRBV30 and TRBJ2-7): SQTIHQWPATLVQPVGSPLSLECTVEGTSNPNLYWYRQAAGRGLQLLFYSVGIGQISSEVPQNLSASRPQDRQFILSSKKLLLSDSGFYLCAWRSSGNLEQYFGPGTRLTVT.

This chain joins TRBV14 and TRBJ2-2; 8 positions match TRBD2. This CDR3 comprises 16 residues. With V trimmed by 2 bases and J by 6 bases, 8 bases remained unmatched. Per germline, CDR1 SGHDN and CDR2 FVKESK. CDR3 region: CASSQLSGGRSGELFF. The CDR3 DNA reads as TGTGCCAGCAGCCAACTAAGCGGGGGTCGTTCCGGGGAGCTGTTTTTT. Using reference TRBV14 and TRBJ2-2 for the parts outside the CDR3, the full variable domain is EAGVTQFPSHSVIEKGQTVTLRCDPISGHDNLYWYRRVMGKEIKFLLHFVKESKQDESGMPNNRFLAERTGGTYSTLKVQPAELEDSGVYFCASSQLSGGRSGELFFGEGSRLTVL.

This chain connects TRBV19 to TRBJ1-6; 7 nucleotides agree with TRBD1. The germline gives CDR1 LNHDA, CDR2 SQIVND (reference sequence). This CDR3 is 19 amino acids long. With 6 bases clipped from V and 10 bases from J, the junction kept 24 bases outside the gene matches. The DNA for the CDR3 is TGTGCCAGTAGAATGAGTACAGGGGAAGGTGCGGGAATTGGGTCACCCCTCCACTTT. Residues: CASRMSTGEGAGIGSPLHF.

The V call is TRBV12-5, the J call TRBJ2-1; D gene unclear. This CDR3 comprises 14 residues. Trimming pared 1 base from V and 1 base from J, leaving 5 bases between. Germline values: CDR1 LGHNT, CDR2 FRNRAP. DNA for the CDR3: TGTGCTAGTGGTTTGGGCCTTTCCTACAATGAGCAGTTCTTC. Translation: CASGLGLSYNEQFF. Full variable domain (missing parts from reference TRBV12-5 and TRBJ2-1): DARVTQTPRHKVTEMGQEVTMRCQPILGHNTVFWYRQTMMQGLELLAYFRNRAPLDDSGMPKDRFSAEMPDATLATLKIQPSEPRDSAVYFCASGLGLSYNEQFFGPGTRLTVL.

Of note for this clone: Other DNA sequences in this specimen translate into the identical CDR3. J is TRBJ1-5 and V is TRBV19; D is uncertain. With 0 bases removed from V and 7 bases from J, the gap between germline ends came to 4 bases. Germline CDR1 is LNHDA and CDR2 is SQIVND (reference sequence). This CDR3 comprises 12 residues. Written as DNA, the CDR3 is TGTGCCAGTAGTATAGAGGGACAGCCCCAGCATTTT. Its translation: CASSIEGQPQHF.

This chain uses TRBV27 with TRBJ1-2; a possible D gene is TRBD1 (5 bases). The CDR3 contains 12 residues. The germline V gene has CDR1 MNHEY and CDR2 SMNVEV (reference sequence). The germline V and J ends were trimmed by 6 bases and 7 bases, with 12 bases remaining between them. The CDR3 loop reads CASRGGTGGYTF. DNA of the CDR3: TGTGCCAGCAGGGGGGGGACCGGTGGCTACACCTTC.

The chain has TRBV29-1 and TRBJ2-1; TRBD2 matches 12 bases. V lost 0 bases and J lost 8; bases outside the gene matches: 8. Germline values: CDR1 SQVTM, CDR2 ANQGSEA. This CDR3 contains 16 residues. CDR3 sequence: CSVEEPSGGAYDEQFF. The CDR3 coding sequence is TGCAGCGTTGAAGAGCCTAGCGGGGGGGCATATGATGAGCAGTTCTTC.

V usage is TRBV13 and J usage is TRBJ2-7, with a tentative D call TRBD1 (6 bases). V lost 5 bases, J lost 6 bases, and 14 bases lay in between. Germline V CDR1 and CDR2: PRHDT, FYEKMQ (reference sequence). This CDR3 spans 13 amino acids. The CDR3: CASSLEQGPEQYF. CDR3 in DNA: TGTGCCAGCAGCCTCGAACAGGGACCCGAGCAGTACTTC.

V usage is TRBV5-8 and J usage is TRBJ2-2, with TRBD2 matching over 7 bases. Trimming at V came to 3 bases and at J to 4 bases, leaving 6 bases not matched to a gene. The germline gives CDR1 SGHTS, CDR2 YDEGEE. The CDR3 consists of 15 residues. This CDR3 reads CASSSQRGLTGELFF. The CDR3 DNA is TGTGCCAGCAGCTCGCAGCGGGGCCTCACCGGGGAGCTGTTTTTT.

The V and J genes are TRBV10-3 and TRBJ2-3; tentatively, D is TRBD1 (5 bases). In germline, CDR1 is ENHRY, CDR2 SYGVKD. The CDR3 covers 14 residues. V shed 2 bases and J shed 2 bases, with 8 bases lying between them. The DNA for the CDR3 is TGTGCCATCAGTGAGAAGGGGTTCACAGATACGCAGTATTTT. Translated: CAISEKGFTDTQYF.

This chain links TRBV19 with TRBJ1-2; D is undetermined. Germline CDR1 is LNHDA and CDR2 is SQIVND (reference sequence). This CDR3 is built from 14 residues. Trimming removed 3 bases from V and 8 bases from J, with 16 bases in between. The CDR3 DNA is TGTGCCAGTAGTATTCTAGGGATAGTCAACGGCTACACCTTC. Translation: CASSILGIVNGYTF.

This clone was observed a single time. The chain employs TRBV5-1 and TRBJ2-7, with D perhaps given as TRBD1 or TRBD2 (5 bases each). Looked up from germline, CDR1 is SGHRS and CDR2 is YFSETQ. Trimming shortened V by 4 bases and J by 3 bases, and 11 bases separated the two germline ends. CDR3 length: 13 amino acids. The CDR3 bases are TGCGCCAGCAGCCAGGGACGGTTCTACGAGCAGTACTTC. Residues: CASSQGRFYEQYF. Together with reference TRBV5-1 and TRBJ2-7, the CDR3 gives the full variable domain: KAGVTQTPRYLIKTRGQQVTLSCSPISGHRSVSWYQQTPGQGLQFLFEYFSETQRNKGNFPGRFSGRQFSNSRSEMNVSTLELGDSALYLCASSQGRFYEQYFGPGTRLTVT.

This sequence joins TRBV25-1 and TRBJ1-6; D is unresolved. Germline values: CDR1 MGHDK, CDR2 SYGVNS. Trimming left V 3 bases short and J 8 bases short, with 11 bases between. The CDR3 sequence is 14 residues long. The CDR3: CASSDTGVDSPLHF. In DNA form, the CDR3 reads TGTGCCAGCAGTGACACGGGAGTTGATTCACCCCTCCACTTT.

The gene calls are TRBV18 and TRBJ1-2, with D perhaps matching TRBD1 (5 bases). Trimming removed 1 base from V and 8 bases from J, with 17 bases in between. Looked up from germline, CDR1 is KGHSH and CDR2 is LQKENI. CDR3 length: 15 residues. The CDR3 region has the DNA TGTGCCAGCTCACCACAAGGACAACCCTCCGGGGGCTACACCTTC. It codes for CASSPQGQPSGGYTF.

The chain combines TRBV7-6 with TRBJ1-5, with D unclear. The germline V gene has CDR1 SGHVS and CDR2 FNYEAQ. The CDR3 has 13 residues. Trimming removed 5 bases at V and 5 bases at J, with 10 bases between. DNA of the CDR3: TGTGCCAGCAGCCCCTGGGTGGATCAGCCCCAGCATTTT. Its protein is CASSPWVDQPQHF.

This rearrangement joins TRBV30 to TRBJ1-1, with D perhaps TRBD1 (5 bases). This CDR3 has 12 residues. Trimming left V 4 bases short and J 5 bases short, with 11 bases between. From germline, CDR1 is GTSNPN and CDR2 SVGIG (reference sequence). The CDR3 coding sequence is TGTGCCTGGAACTATGGGGGGACTGAAGCTTTCTTT. Protein product: CAWNYGGTEAFF.

This clone appeared a few times. The chain employs TRBV7-6 and TRBJ2-2; 13 bases align to TRBD2. Germline V gene lookup returns CDR1 SGHVS and CDR2 FNYEAQ. After removal of 1 base from V and 4 bases from J, the junction contained 0 bases not matched to a gene. CDR3 length: 16 residues. The CDR3 sequence: CASSLGLAGGTGELFF. CDR3 nucleotides: TGTGCCAGCAGCTTAGGACTAGCGGGGGGCACCGGGGAGCTGTTTTTT.

The genes are TRBV19 and TRBJ2-7; TRBD1 matches at 9 bases. Germline CDR1 is LNHDA and CDR2 is SQIVND (reference sequence). This CDR3 has 14 residues. Trimming took 3 bases from V and 5 from J; bases not matched to a gene: 5. The DNA of the CDR3 is TGTGCCAGTAGTATCCTGGGACAGGGTAACGAGCAGTACTTC. Translated, it gives CASSILGQGNEQYF.

V and J are TRBV5-8 and TRBJ2-3, with D unresolved. The CDR3 consists of 13 residues. In germline, CDR1 is SGHTS, CDR2 YDEGEE. V was shortened by 2 bases and J by 1 base, with 5 bases between the two germline ends. The CDR3 region is CASSLGGTDTQYF. DNA for the CDR3: TGTGCCAGCAGCTTAGGTGGCACAGATACGCAGTATTTT.

The chain combines TRBV19 with TRBJ1-5, with TRBD1 matching over 8 bases. CDR1 and CDR2 from the germline V gene are LNHDA and SQIVND (reference sequence). With 0 bases clipped from V and 4 bases from J, the junction kept 8 bases outside the gene matches. This CDR3 region has 17 residues. The chain's CDR3 is CASSIDFRGLWNQPQHF. CDR3 coding DNA: TGTGCCAGTAGTATAGACTTCAGGGGGCTGTGGAATCAGCCCCAGCATTTT.

The V gene is TRBV2, the J gene TRBJ1-1, with TRBD1 as a possible D gene (5 bases). Germline V CDR1 and CDR2: SNHLY, FYNNEI. The CDR3 is 13 residues long. The germline V and J ends were trimmed by 8 bases and 1 base, with 11 bases remaining between them. CDR3 DNA sequence: TGTGCCAGCCCTAGGGGCGCGAACACTGAAGCTTTCTTT. Its protein product is CASPRGANTEAFF.

This clone was detected a few times. V is TRBV4-1 and J is TRBJ1-1, with TRBD1 matching over 7 bases. V trimming: 1 base; J trimming: 5 bases; junction bases outside the gene matches: 4. This CDR3 comprises 14 residues. CDR1 is MGHRA, CDR2 YSYEKL, per germline. CDR3 amino acids: CASSQGQGGTEAFF. For the CDR3, the DNA is TGCGCCAGCAGCCAAGGACAGGGAGGGACTGAAGCTTTCTTT.

This clone was counted a few times. V and J are TRBV15 and TRBJ1-1; D remains unclear. Germline V gene lookup returns CDR1 LNHNV and CDR2 YYDKDF (reference sequence). With 0 bases removed from V and 10 bases from J, the gap between germline ends came to 12 bases. The CDR3 has 13 residues. The CDR3 coding sequence is TGTGCCACCAGCAGAGATTTAGGTGAGGGAGCTTTCTTT. It codes for CATSRDLGEGAFF. Using reference TRBV15 and TRBJ1-1 for the parts outside the CDR3, the full variable domain is DAMVIQNPRYQVTQFGKPVTLSCSQTLNHNVMYWYQQKSSQAPKLLFHYYDKDFNNEADTPDNFQSRRPNTSFCFLDIRSPGLGDTAMYLCATSRDLGEGAFFGQGTRLTVV.

The rearrangement joins TRBV6-1 to TRBJ2-7; no reliable D call. CDR1 is MNHNS, CDR2 SASEGT, per germline. Trimming took off 2 bases at V and 7 bases at J, with 12 bases between the two ends. This CDR3 comprises 13 residues. The CDR3 DNA reads TGTGCCAGCAGTGAAACCCGCCCTCGAGAGCAGTACTTC. Its protein product is CASSETRPREQYF.

This rearrangement joins TRBV29-1 to TRBJ2-7; D could derive from TRBD1 or TRBD2 (5 bases each). CDR1 and CDR2 from the germline V gene are SQVTM and ANQGSEA. CDR3 length: 11 residues. The ends were cut back, 6 bases at V and 9 bases at J, with 15 bases in the middle. CDR3: CSVGVVGAQYF. Written as DNA, the CDR3 is TGCAGCGTGGGAGTTGTTGGGGCGCAGTACTTC.

The chain uses TRBV14 and TRBJ1-6, with no clear D. This CDR3 has 13 amino acids. V was cut by 5 bases and J by 10 bases, with 12 bases left in between. Looked up from germline, CDR1 is SGHDN and CDR2 is FVKESK. In DNA form, the CDR3 reads TGTGCCAGCAGCGTGGTGGGCGGCTCACCCCTCCACTTT. Its translation: CASSVVGGSPLHF.

The gene calls are TRBV30 and TRBJ2-2, with TRBD2 matching over 12 bases. This CDR3 region has 16 residues. Germline CDR1 reads GTSNPN; CDR2 reads SVGIG (reference sequence). Unmatched junction bases numbered 3, after V lost 3 bases and J lost 1 base. The CDR3 is CAWRLAGGLNTGELFF. The CDR3 DNA reads TGTGCCTGGAGACTAGCGGGGGGACTGAACACCGGGGAGCTGTTTTTT.

The V gene is TRBV15, the J gene TRBJ1-4; weak D call: TRBD1 (5 bases). V gave up 5 bases and J gave up 8 bases, with 9 bases separating them. The CDR3 spans 12 residues. Per germline, CDR1 LNHNV and CDR2 YYDKDF (reference sequence). CDR3 loop: CATSQGEEKLFF. The CDR3 DNA reads as TGTGCCACCAGCCAGGGTGAGGAAAAACTGTTTTTT.

J is TRBJ2-5 and V is TRBV11-2; TRBD2 might be the D (5 bases). The CDR3 contains 14 residues. CDR1 and CDR2 (germline): SGHAT, FQNNGV. V was clipped by 1 base and J by 7 bases, with 13 bases between them. CDR3 protein: CASSLVRGLGTQYF. In DNA, the CDR3 is TGTGCCAGCAGCTTAGTTCGGGGATTGGGGACCCAGTACTTC.

The V call is TRBV15, the J call TRBJ1-1, with D possibly TRBD1 on 6 matching bases. This CDR3 is built from 14 residues. Germline-derived CDR1 and CDR2 are LNHNV and YYDKDF (reference sequence). V was clipped by 8 bases and J by 2 bases, with 15 bases between them. CDR3 protein: CATAPRQANTEAFF. CDR3 DNA: TGTGCCACCGCGCCGAGACAGGCAAACACTGAAGCTTTCTTT.

This rearrangement joins TRBV2 to TRBJ1-2, with a possible D match to TRBD1 (6 bases). CDR1 SNHLY and CDR2 FYNNEI come from the germline V gene. With 10 bases removed from V and 0 bases from J, the gap between germline ends came to 12 bases. The CDR3 loop spans 13 amino acids. In nucleotides, the CDR3 is TGTGCCACTCACGAGGGGGCTAACTATGGCTACACCTTC. Protein sequence: CATHEGANYGYTF. Drawing the rest from reference TRBV2 and TRBJ1-2, the complete variable domain is EPEVTQTPSHQVTQMGQEVILRCVPISNHLYFYWYRQILGQKVEFLVSFYNNEISEKSEIFDDQFSVERPDGSNFTLKIRSTKLEDSAMYFCATHEGANYGYTFGSGTRLTVV.